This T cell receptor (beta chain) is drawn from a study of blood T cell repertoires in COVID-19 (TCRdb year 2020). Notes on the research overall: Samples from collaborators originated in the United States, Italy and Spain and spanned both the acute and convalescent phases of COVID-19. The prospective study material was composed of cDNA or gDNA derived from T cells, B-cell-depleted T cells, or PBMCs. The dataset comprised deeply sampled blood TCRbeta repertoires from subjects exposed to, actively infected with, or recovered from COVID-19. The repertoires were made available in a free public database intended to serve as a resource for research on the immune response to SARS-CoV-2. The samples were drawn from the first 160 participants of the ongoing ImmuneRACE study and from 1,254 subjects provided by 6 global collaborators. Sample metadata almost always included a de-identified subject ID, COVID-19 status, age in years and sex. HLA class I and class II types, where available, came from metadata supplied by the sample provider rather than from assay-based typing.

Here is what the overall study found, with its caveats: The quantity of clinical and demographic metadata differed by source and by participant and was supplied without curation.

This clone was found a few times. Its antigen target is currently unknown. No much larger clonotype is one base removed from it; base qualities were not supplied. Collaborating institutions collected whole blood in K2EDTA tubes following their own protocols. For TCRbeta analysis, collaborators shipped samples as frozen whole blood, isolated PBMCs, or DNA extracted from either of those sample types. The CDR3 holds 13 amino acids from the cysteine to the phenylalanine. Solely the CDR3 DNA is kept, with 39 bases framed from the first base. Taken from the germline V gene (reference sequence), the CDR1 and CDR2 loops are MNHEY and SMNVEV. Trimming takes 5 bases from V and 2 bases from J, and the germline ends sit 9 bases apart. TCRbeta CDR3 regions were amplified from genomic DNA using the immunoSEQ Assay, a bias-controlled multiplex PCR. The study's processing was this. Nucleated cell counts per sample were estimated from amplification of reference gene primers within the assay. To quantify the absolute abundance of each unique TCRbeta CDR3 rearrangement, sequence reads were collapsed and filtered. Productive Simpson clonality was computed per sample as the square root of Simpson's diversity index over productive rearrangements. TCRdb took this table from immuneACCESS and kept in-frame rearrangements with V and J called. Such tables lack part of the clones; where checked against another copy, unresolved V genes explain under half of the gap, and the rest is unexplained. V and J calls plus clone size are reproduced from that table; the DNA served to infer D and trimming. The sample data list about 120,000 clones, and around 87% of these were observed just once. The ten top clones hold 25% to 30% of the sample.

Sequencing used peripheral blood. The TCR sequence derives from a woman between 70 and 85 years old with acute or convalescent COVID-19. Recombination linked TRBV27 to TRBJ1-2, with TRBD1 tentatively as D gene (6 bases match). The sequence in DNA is TGTGCCAGCAGTGCAACAGGGAACTATGGCTACACCTTC. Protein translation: CASSATGNYGYTF.